The T cell receptor beta chain under discussion was sequenced for a study of patients and donors after allogeneic stem cell transplantation. TCRdb fed the RT-PCR reads into MiXCR, producing one record per CDR3 protein. Seen here are some 150,000 distinct CDR3 sequences, about 36% observed once, and the top ten hold around half. This clonotype was counted between two and nine times. V lost 3 bases and J lost 1, with 9 bases in between. There are 14 residues in the CDR3. The sequenced material came from blood, either unsorted or a sorted T cell fraction (not recorded which). The origin of this receptor is a human donor who was either an allogeneic HSCT recipient or a stem cell or donor lymphocyte infusion donor (not recorded which). It is not recorded whose cells these are; they may come from a transplant donor. The chain is built from TRBV12-3 or TRBV12-4 and TRBJ1-1; D is ambiguous. The chain's CDR3 is CASSFSSGNTEAFF. CDR3 nucleotide sequence: TGTGCCAGCAGTTTTTCAAGCGGGAACACTGAAGCTTTCTTT.